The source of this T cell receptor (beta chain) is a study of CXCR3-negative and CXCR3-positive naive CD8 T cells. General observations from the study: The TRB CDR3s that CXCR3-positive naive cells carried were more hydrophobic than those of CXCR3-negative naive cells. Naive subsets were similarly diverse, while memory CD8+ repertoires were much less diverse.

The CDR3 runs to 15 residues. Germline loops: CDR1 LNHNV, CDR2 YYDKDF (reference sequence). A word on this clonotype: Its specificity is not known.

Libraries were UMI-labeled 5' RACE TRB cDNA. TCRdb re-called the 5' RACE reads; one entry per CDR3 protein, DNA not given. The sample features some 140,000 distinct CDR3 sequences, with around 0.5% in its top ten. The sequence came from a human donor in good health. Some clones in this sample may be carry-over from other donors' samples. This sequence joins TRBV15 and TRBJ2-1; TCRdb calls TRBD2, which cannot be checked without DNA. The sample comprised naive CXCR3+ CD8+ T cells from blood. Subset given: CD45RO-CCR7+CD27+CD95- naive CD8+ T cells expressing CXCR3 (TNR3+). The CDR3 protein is CATSTTLAGWAEQFF. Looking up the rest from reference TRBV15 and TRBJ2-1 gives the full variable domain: DAMVIQNPRYQVTQFGKPVTLSCSQTLNHNVMYWYQQKSSQAPKLLFHYYDKDFNNEADTPDNFQSRRPNTSFCFLDIRSPGLGDTAMYLCATSTTLAGWAEQFFGPGTRLTVL.